This is a list of T cell receptor beta chains from one sample in a study of glioma-infiltrating T cells. One entry per CDR3 protein, called by TCRdb with MiXCR from the multiplex PCR reads. The profile shows about 180,000 distinct CDR3 sequences, approximately 40% of them singletons. What was sequenced was glioma tissue, nonneoplastic brain tissue, or PBMCs (not recorded which). The receptors here all came from a human donor with low-grade glioma or glioblastoma, undergoing nonglioma brain surgery, or in good health (not recorded which). Both conserved end residues are part of each CDR3. The D gene is left open where the match is weak. The listing skips clone size in some rows; elsewhere it reads once, few, many or a size class.

DNA	CDR3	J	length	V	size	D
TGCGCCAGCAGCCAAAGATCGTCTGACTTATCTTACAATGAGCAGTTCTTC	CASSQRSSDLSYNEQFF	TRBJ2-1	17	TRBV4-1	.	.
TGCAGCGGTTCTGTGGGAGGCACCGGGGAGCTGTTTTTT	CSGSVGGTGELFF	TRBJ2-2	13	TRBV29-1	.	.
TGTGCCAGCACCACCTCAGGGGGGTACAGCACAGATACGCAGTATTTT	CASTTSGGYSTDTQYF	TRBJ2-3	16	TRBV28	.	.
TGTGCCAGCAGCCAAACTACCTCAAGGACTGGGAATGAGCAGTTCTTC	CASSQTTSRTGNEQFF	TRBJ2-1	16	TRBV4-2	.	.
TGTGCCAGGGCGCCCAGGGGTGGCACTGAAGCTTTCTTT	CARAPRGGTEAFF	TRBJ1-1	13	TRBV2	many	.
TGTGCCAGCAGCCCAAGAGTCATGAACACTGAAGCTTTCTTT	CASSPRVMNTEAFF	TRBJ1-1	14	TRBV9	.	.
TGCAGCGTTTTAACTAGCGGGAGGAATGAGCAGTTCTTC	CSVLTSGRNEQFF	TRBJ2-1	13	TRBV29-1	.	TRBD2
TGTGCCAGCAGTTACTCAGGGGGACAGGATTACGAGCAGTACTTC	CASSYSGGQDYEQYF	TRBJ2-7	15	TRBV6-2/TRBV6-3	many	TRBD1
TGTGCCAGCAGCTTCGGGACAGGACGAGGTGAAGCTTTATTT	CASSFGTGRGEALF	TRBJ1-1	14	TRBV7-2	.	TRBD1
TGTGCCAGCAGGGAGGGGGGCTCCTACAATGAGCAGTTCTTC	CASREGGSYNEQFF	TRBJ2-1	14	TRBV6-1	many	.
TGTGCCAGCAGCCAAGGCGGACGCGAAGATCAGCCCCAGCATTTT	CASSQGGREDQPQHF	TRBJ1-5	15	TRBV3-1	many	.
TGCGCCAGCAGCTTGTCGGGCGGGATGCCAGAGAATGAGCAGTTCTTC	CASSLSGGMPENEQFF	TRBJ2-1	16	TRBV5-1	many	.
TGCAGTGCTAGAGATCTGAGAACAGGGGGAGGTACTGAAGCTTTCTTT	CSARDLRTGGGTEAFF	TRBJ1-1	16	TRBV20-1	many	TRBD1
TGTGCCAGCAGTCCATATTCGGACTACGAGCAGTACTTC	CASSPYSDYEQYF	TRBJ2-7	13	TRBV28	many	.
TGCAGTGCTAGATGGCCAGCCCAGGGGACCCAGTACTTC	CSARWPAQGTQYF	TRBJ2-5	13	TRBV20-1	many	.
TGTGCCAGCGAACAAGATATGAACACTGAAGCTTTCTTT	CASEQDMNTEAFF	TRBJ1-1	13	TRBV12-3/TRBV12-4	few	.
TGTGCTAGCAGTTCTTTAGATGAGACCCAGTTCTTC	CASSSLDETQFF	TRBJ2-1	12	TRBV6-2/TRBV6-3	.	.
TGTGCCGGCAGCCTGGGCAATGAGCAGTTCTTC	CAGSLGNEQFF	TRBJ2-1	11	TRBV28	.	.
TGTGCCAGCAGTTCTAACACTGAAGCTTTCTTT	CASSSNTEAFF	TRBJ1-1	11	TRBV6-1	many	.
TGTCCCAGTAGCGAAGGGTACTACGAGCAGTACTTC	CPSSEGYYEQYF	TRBJ2-7	12	TRBV19	.	.
TGCAGTGCTACCCCCCCACTACTGTCGGCCCGCTCTACTGAAGCTTTCTTT	CSATPPLLSARSTEAFF	TRBJ1-1	17	TRBV20-1	many	.
TGCGCCAGCAGAATGAGACAGCGACTCTACGAGCAGTACTTC	CASRMRQRLYEQYF	TRBJ2-7	14	TRBV5-1	.	.
TGCAGTGCTATGACTAGCGGGAGGGCTGGGGACACCCAGTACTTC	CSAMTSGRAGDTQYF	TRBJ2-5	15	TRBV20-1	.	TRBD2
TGTGCCAGCAATAGGGACGGGACTAGCGGGAGATATGAGCAGTTCTTC	CASNRDGTSGRYEQFF	TRBJ2-1	16	TRBV5-5	.	TRBD2
TGTGCCAGCAGTGTAGAAGCTAGGGTGAACACTGAAGCTTTCTTT	CASSVEARVNTEAFF	TRBJ1-1	15	TRBV2	many	.
TGTGCCAGCAGTGTAGGAGTCGGCTACACCTTC	CASSVGVGYTF	TRBJ1-2	11	TRBV2	.	.
TGCGCCAGCAGCTTGCGGACAGAGGGCTTCAATGAGCAGTTCTTC	CASSLRTEGFNEQFF	TRBJ2-1	15	TRBV5-1	.	.
TGTGCCAGCAGTGAGACAGGGGGTGGCTACAATGAGCAGTTCTTC	CASSETGGGYNEQFF	TRBJ2-1	15	TRBV6-1	many	TRBD1
TGTGCCAGCAGCTGGGGCACAGATACGCAGTATTTT	CASSWGTDTQYF	TRBJ2-3	12	TRBV7-2	many	.
TGCAGCGGAGAGACAGGGCCTGAAGCTTTCTTT	CSGETGPEAFF	TRBJ1-1	11	TRBV29-1	many	TRBD1
TGTGCCATCAGTGTCAACGCGGGCGATTACAATGAGCAGTTCTTC	CAISVNAGDYNEQFF	TRBJ2-1	15	TRBV10-3	once	.
TGTGCCAGCAGTTACTCTGGGGAAGGGTACCATGGCTACACCTTC	CASSYSGEGYHGYTF	TRBJ1-2	15	TRBV6-6	few	.
TGTGCCAGCAGCTCGGCAGCGGCAACAGATACGCAGTATTTT	CASSSAAATDTQYF	TRBJ2-3	14	TRBV12-3/TRBV12-4	.	.
TGTGCCAGTTCGCCGGACAGGGATCGATGGAACACCATATATTTT	CASSPDRDRWNTIYF	TRBJ1-3	15	TRBV19	.	TRBD1
TGTGCCAGCAGCTTAAATCCTAGCAGGTACAATGAGCAGTACTTC	CASSLNPSRYNEQYF	TRBJ2-7	15	TRBV7-2	.	.
TGTGCCAGCAGTCCTAACCCCCTGCAGGAGAGGTCTCAAGAGACCCAGTACTTC	CASSPNPLQERSQETQYF	TRBJ2-5	18	TRBV27	.	.
TGCGCCAGCAGCCAAGTAGTGACTGGAAACACCATATATTTT	CASSQVVTGNTIYF	TRBJ1-3	14	TRBV4-1	many	.
TGTGCCAGCAGCGATCTGGGGACAGACAGCTACGAGCAGTACTTC	CASSDLGTDSYEQYF	TRBJ2-7	15	TRBV7-9	.	TRBD1
TGTGCCAGCAGTTTTTCGCCCTGGAGGGATGGCTACACCTTC	CASSFSPWRDGYTF	TRBJ1-2	14	TRBV28	many	.
TGCAGTGCTAGACTAGCGGATACGCAGTATTTT	CSARLADTQYF	TRBJ2-3	11	TRBV20-1	medium-sized	.
TGTGCCAGCAGTGAATACGAAGGTGGGACCCAGTACTTC	CASSEYEGGTQYF	TRBJ2-5	13	TRBV2	many	.
TGCAGTGCTAGGGGTCCTGGGCACGAGCAGTACTTC	CSARGPGHEQYF	TRBJ2-7	12	TRBV20-1	many	.
TGTGCCAGCAGTGTGCAGGACACAGATACGCAGTATTTT	CASSVQDTDTQYF	TRBJ2-3	13	TRBV6-4	many	.
TGTGCCAGCAGATCGACTAGCGGGAGGGACGAGCAGTACTTC	CASRSTSGRDEQYF	TRBJ2-7	14	TRBV2	few	TRBD2
TGCAGCGTTGCCGGCGACGGAAACACCATATATTTT	CSVAGDGNTIYF	TRBJ1-3	12	TRBV29-1	few	.
TGCAGCGTTTCGCCCGGGGAGCTGTTTTTT	CSVSPGELFF	TRBJ2-2	10	TRBV29-1	.	.
TGTGCCAGCAGCCAGGACGGACTGCGCACAGATACGCAGTATTTT	CASSQDGLRTDTQYF	TRBJ2-3	15	TRBV3-1	.	.
TGCAGTGCGAGGGTCTTGGAGGGGCCGGACTACCCTTCCGAGACCAAGTACTTC	CSARVLEGPDYPSETKYF	TRBJ2-5	18	TRBV20-1	.	.
TGTGCCAGCAGACCCCGGGACAGGCTAGTAATAAGCAATCAGCCCCAGCATTTT	CASRPRDRLVISNQPQHF	TRBJ1-5	18	TRBV6-1	many	TRBD1
TGTGCCACCAGCAGAGTAGACAGGGGTTCACCCCTCCACTTT	CATSRVDRGSPLHF	TRBJ1-6	14	TRBV15	many	TRBD1
TGTGATAGTGGTTCCCTTGGGGGGGCAGATACGCAGTATTTT	CDSGSLGGADTQYF	TRBJ2-3	14	TRBV12-5	.	TRBD2
TGTGCCAGCAGCGGGCGACAGGGGAGGTACGAGCAGTACTTC	CASSGRQGRYEQYF	TRBJ2-7	14	TRBV11-1	.	TRBD1
TGTGCCAACAGCTTCGGGACCAGAAACAATGAGCAGTTCTTC	CANSFGTRNNEQFF	TRBJ2-1	14	TRBV7-2	.	.
TGTGCCAGCACCCTAAGGGGAGGCGCGAACACCGGGGAGCTGTTTTTT	CASTLRGGANTGELFF	TRBJ2-2	16	TRBV11-2	few	.
TGTGCCAGCAGCCCGGTCCCGTCGTTCAATGAGCAGTTCTTC	CASSPVPSFNEQFF	TRBJ2-1	14	TRBV5-4	.	.
TGCAGCCTATCCTGGGATGAGCAGTTCTTC	CSLSWDEQFF	TRBJ2-1	10	TRBV20-1	.	.
TGCAGTAAGGCCGGGGAGCTGTTTTTT	CSKAGELFF	TRBJ2-2	9	TRBV20-1	many	.